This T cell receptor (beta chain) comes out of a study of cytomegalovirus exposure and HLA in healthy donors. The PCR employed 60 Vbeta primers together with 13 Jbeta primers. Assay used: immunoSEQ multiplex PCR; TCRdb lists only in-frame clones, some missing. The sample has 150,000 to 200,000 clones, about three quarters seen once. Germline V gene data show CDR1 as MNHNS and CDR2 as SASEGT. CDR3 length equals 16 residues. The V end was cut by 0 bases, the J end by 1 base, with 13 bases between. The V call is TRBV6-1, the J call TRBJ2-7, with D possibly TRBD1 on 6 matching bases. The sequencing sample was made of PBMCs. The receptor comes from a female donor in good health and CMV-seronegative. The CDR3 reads CASSEARQVTSYEQYF. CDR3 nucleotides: TGTGCCAGCAGTGAAGCGCGACAGGTAACGTCCTACGAGCAGTACTTC.